Listed here are 21 T cell receptor beta chains from one sample, sequenced in a study of blood T cell repertoires in COVID-19. Libraries were prepared by immunoSEQ multiplex PCR; TCRdb keeps only in-frame clonotypes and omits some of them. The table has 95,000 to 150,000 clones, 70% to 85% seen once. The sequencing input was peripheral blood. These receptors were collected from a woman in her 70s with acute or convalescent COVID-19.

J is TRBJ1-2 and V is TRBV6-1, with D uncertain. This CDR3 comprises 15 residues. Deletions cut 0 bases from V and 7 bases from J, with 15 bases between. Germline V gives CDR1 MNHNS, CDR2 SASEGT. The chain's CDR3 is CASSEARTAAGGYTF. Here the CDR3 DNA reads TGTGCCAGCAGTGAAGCCCGGACGGCAGCGGGTGGCTACACCTTC.

The chain employs TRBV5-4 and TRBJ2-1, with a tentative D call TRBD2 (6 bases). This CDR3 has 15 residues. Germline V gene sequence: CDR1 SGHNT, CDR2 YYREEE (reference sequence). V lost 7 bases, J lost 5 bases, and 19 bases lay in between. The CDR3 DNA is TGTGCCAGCGGAACCGGGACTTTATCCCACAATGAGCAGTTCTTC. It translates to CASGTGTLSHNEQFF.

The rearrangement uses TRBV18 and TRBJ2-7, with D perhaps matching TRBD2 (7 bases). This CDR3 comprises 13 residues. CDR1 and CDR2 from the germline V gene are KGHSH and LQKENI. Trimming stripped 5 bases from V and 4 bases from J, with 12 bases between. CDR3 sequence reads: CASSRGGVYEQYV. In DNA form, the CDR3 reads TGTGCCAGCTCAAGGGGGGGCGTTTACGAGCAGTACGTC.

The V call is TRBV11-3, the J call TRBJ2-4, with TRBD1 identical over 12 bases. The trim removed 5 bases at V and 2 bases at J, leaving 4 bases unmatched. The CDR3 spans 16 residues. The germline V gene has CDR1 SGHNT and CDR2 YENEEA. In DNA form, the CDR3 reads TGTGCCAGCAGCCCCGGGACAGGGGGCTCCAAAAACATTCAGTACTTC. Amino acids: CASSPGTGGSKNIQYF. The full variable domain, its missing parts supplied by reference TRBV11-3 and TRBJ2-4, is EAGVVQSPRYKIIEKKQPVAFWCNPISGHNTLYWYLQNLGQGPELLIRYENEEAVDDSQLPKDRFSAERLKGVDSTLKIQPAELGDSAVYLCASSPGTGGSKNIQYFGAGTRLSVL.

This clone was detected once. This rearrangement joins TRBV30 to TRBJ1-5; TRBD1 is a possible D gene (6 bases). Trimming took 4 bases from V and 2 from J, leaving 15 bases between them. Germline CDR1 is GTSNPN and CDR2 is SVGIG (reference sequence). The CDR3 is 15 residues long. In DNA, the CDR3 is TGTGCCTGGAAGATCGGGGGGCAGGGCAATCAGCCCCAGCATTTT. Protein sequence: CAWKIGGQGNQPQHF.

This rearrangement joins TRBV6-6 to TRBJ1-2; D possibly corresponds to TRBD1 (6 bases). Germline V lookup: CDR1 MNHNY, CDR2 SVGAGI (reference sequence). This CDR3 spans 15 amino acids. Between the trimmed V and J ends, which lost 0 bases and 5 bases, there was a span of 13 bases. The chain's CDR3 is CASSYSRTALYGYTF. CDR3 in DNA: TGTGCCAGCAGTTACTCCCGGACAGCTTTATATGGCTACACCTTC.

V gene TRBV12-3 or TRBV12-4 combines with J gene TRBJ1-6; D not resolved. The CDR3 is 13 amino acids. V was clipped by 3 bases and J by 15 bases, with 15 bases between them. CDR3 residues: CASSLGGRMDLHF. DNA of the CDR3: TGTGCCAGCAGTTTGGGAGGGAGGATGGACCTCCACTTT.

J is TRBJ1-4 and V is TRBV30; 8 nucleotides align to TRBD1. Per the germline V gene, CDR1 is GTSNPN and CDR2 is SVGIG (reference sequence). The CDR3 is 15 amino acids. V lost 3 bases to trimming and J lost 5 bases; unmatched junction nucleotides: 8. The CDR3 spells CAWSRSGGANEKLFF. The CDR3 nucleotides read TGTGCCTGGAGCCGATCAGGGGGCGCGAATGAAAAACTGTTTTTT.

The chain uses TRBV15 and TRBJ2-5; possible D gene TRBD2, 5 bases. Trimming took 0 bases from V and 5 from J, leaving 13 bases between them. Germline values: CDR1 LNHNV, CDR2 YYDKDF (reference sequence). The CDR3 is 15 amino acids. The CDR3 DNA reads TGTGCCACCAGCAGAGATCAGCTTACGGGGGAGACCCAGTACTTC. It is translated as CATSRDQLTGETQYF.

The CDR3 protein is CASSRGVIEGYTF. CDR3 DNA: TGTGCCAGCAGCCGCGGGGTTATAGAGGGCTACACCTTC. V and J are TRBV7-9 and TRBJ1-2; D gene ambiguous. The CDR3 contains 13 residues. The germline CDR1 and CDR2 sequences are SEHNR and FQNEAQ (reference sequence). V was shortened by 5 bases and J by 8 bases, with 15 bases between the two germline ends.

This clone was seen a few times. V gene TRBV19 combines with J gene TRBJ1-6; weak D call: TRBD1 (6 bases). The CDR3 loop spans 14 amino acids. The ends were cut back, 8 bases at V and 0 bases at J, with 8 bases in the middle. Per the germline V gene, CDR1 is LNHDA and CDR2 is SQIVND (reference sequence). This CDR3 is CASVDSSYNSPLHF. The CDR3 DNA reads as TGTGCCAGTGTGGACAGCTCCTATAATTCACCCCTCCACTTT.

The V and J genes are TRBV7-2 and TRBJ2-1, with 11 bases aligning to TRBD2. The CDR3 runs to 15 residues. The junction had 3 bases not matched to a gene; V was cut back by 4 bases and J by 4 bases. Germline lookup yields CDR1 SGHTA and CDR2 FQGNSA. The CDR3 loop reads CASSSASGGYNEQFF. CDR3 coding DNA: TGTGCCAGCAGCTCCGCTAGCGGGGGGTACAATGAGCAGTTCTTC.

V usage is TRBV5-4 and J usage is TRBJ1-4; possible D gene TRBD1, 5 bases. Trimming pared 3 bases from V and 7 bases from J, leaving 16 bases between. The CDR3 consists of 15 residues. The germline V gene encodes CDR1 SGHNT and CDR2 YYREEE (reference sequence). CDR3 bases: TGTGCCAGCAGCTCCCCGGACACTGGCGTTGAAAAACTGTTTTTT. Translation: CASSSPDTGVEKLFF.

The chain joins TRBV19 to TRBJ1-5, with TRBD1 matching over 7 bases. This CDR3 spans 15 amino acids. Per the germline V gene, CDR1 is LNHDA and CDR2 is SQIVND (reference sequence). V dropped 7 bases and J dropped 1; count of bases not matched to a gene: 7. CDR3 region: CASTPQGLSNQPQHF. The CDR3 nucleotides read TGTGCCAGTACCCCACAGGGGTTGAGCAATCAGCCCCAGCATTTT.

The chain uses TRBV19 and TRBJ1-3, with D unclear. V lost 3 bases to trimming and J lost 5 bases, with 17 bases between them. Per germline, CDR1 LNHDA and CDR2 SQIVND (reference sequence). The CDR3 length is 16 residues. This CDR3 is CASSIPRGVGRNTIYF. DNA of the CDR3: TGTGCCAGTAGTATTCCCCGCGGAGTAGGTAGAAACACCATATATTTT.

This clone appeared a single time. The V gene is TRBV5-1, the J gene TRBJ2-3; TRBD1 agrees at 8 bases. Germline CDR1 SGHRS, CDR2 YFSETQ. Trimming removed 0 bases from V and 13 bases from J; junction bases left unmatched: 7. The CDR3 consists of 13 residues. CDR3: CASSLGTGPEKYF. CDR3 bases: TGCGCCAGCAGCTTGGGGACAGGGCCTGAGAAGTATTTT.

The chain joins TRBV18 to TRBJ2-5; perhaps TRBD1 as D (6 bases). V was trimmed by 5 bases and J by 1 base, leaving 11 bases between them. Germline CDR1 reads KGHSH; CDR2 reads LQKENI. This CDR3 is built from 14 residues. CDR3 loop: CASSRTVIQETQYF. The CDR3 DNA is TGTGCCAGCTCAAGGACAGTCATCCAAGAGACCCAGTACTTC. The full variable domain, completed using reference TRBV18 and TRBJ2-5, is NAGVMQNPRHLVRRRGQEARLRCSPMKGHSHVYWYRQLPEEGLKFMVYLQKENIIDESGMPKERFSAEFPKEGPSILRIQQVVRGDSAAYFCASSRTVIQETQYFGPGTRLLVL.

The chain links TRBV5-6 to TRBJ2-7; 13 positions match TRBD2. After removal of 4 bases from V and 0 bases from J, the junction contained 10 bases not matched to a gene. Germline CDR1 reads SGHDT; CDR2 reads YYEEEE. CDR3 length equals 18 residues. The CDR3, as DNA: TGTGCCAGCAGCGATGGACTAGCGGGGGCCTTCCTCTCCTACGAGCAGTACTTC. This translates into CASSDGLAGAFLSYEQYF. Combining the CDR3 with reference TRBV5-6 and TRBJ2-7 gives the whole variable domain DAGVTQSPTHLIKTRGQQVTLRCSPKSGHDTVSWYQQALGQGPQFIFQYYEEEERQRGNFPDRFSGHQFPNYSSELNVNALLLGDSALYLCASSDGLAGAFLSYEQYFGPGTRLTVT.

The chain has TRBV11-3 and TRBJ2-1; D might be TRBD1 (6 bases). This CDR3 has 12 amino acids. CDR1 is SGHNT and CDR2 is YENEEA in the germline V gene. The V and J ends lost 4 bases and 10 bases respectively, with 11 bases between them. This chain's CDR3 is CASSSRQGEQFF. CDR3 sequence (DNA): TGTGCCAGCAGCTCCCGGCAGGGGGAGCAGTTCTTC.

The table lists this clone with a few counts. The chain is built from TRBV5-6 and TRBJ1-2; 7 bases fit TRBD1. From germline, CDR1 is SGHDT and CDR2 YYEEEE. V lost 2 bases to trimming and J lost 5 bases; unmatched junction nucleotides: 6. The CDR3 totals 14 residues. CDR3 DNA sequence: TGTGCCAGCAGCTTAGACAGGGCACTTTATGGCTACACCTTC. Its translation: CASSLDRALYGYTF.

The gene calls are TRBV2 and TRBJ1-1; D is perhaps TRBD1 (6 bases). V was clipped by 7 bases and J by 5 bases, with 17 bases between them. From germline, CDR1 is SNHLY and CDR2 FYNNEI. The CDR3 runs 14 residues. The CDR3 loop reads CASMNPGERTEAFF. CDR3 nucleotide sequence: TGTGCCAGCATGAACCCAGGGGAGCGTACTGAAGCTTTCTTT.